The T cell receptor beta chain under discussion was sequenced for a study of T-cell reconstitution after alpha-beta-depleted transplantation in children. For TCRbeta, the library was prepared with unique molecular identifiers. In TCRdb, the PCR reads were re-called with MiXCR into one record per CDR3 protein. The data show 260,000 or so distinct CDR3 sequences, around 12% seen once. The sample in question was PBMCs from the stem cell graft donor, obtained from the stem cell graft. The sequence was collected from a human donor who donated a stem cell graft to a child with acute lymphoblastic leukemia.

CDR3 residues: CATQTSGSASSYNEQFF. The DNA of the CDR3 is TGTGCCACCCAAACTAGCGGGAGCGCCAGCTCCTACAATGAGCAGTTCTTC. This chain joins TRBV28 and TRBJ2-1; 11 nucleotides line up with TRBD2. The germline gives CDR1 MDHEN, CDR2 SYDVKM. The V segment lost 10 bases and the J segment 0 bases; nucleotides outside the gene matches: 11. The CDR3 is 17 residues long.